This T cell receptor (beta chain) is drawn from a study of persistence of HIV-infected CD4 T cells. Notes on the study in general: CMV- and Gag-responding cells had lower TCRbeta richness than CD3/CD28-responding cells.

The CDR3 runs to 15 residues. CDR1 SNHLY and CDR2 FYNNEI come from the germline V gene. With 1 base clipped from V and 13 bases from J, the junction kept 12 bases outside the gene matches. The libraries were made with immunoSEQ version 4 in survey mode. Profiled with immunoSEQ multiplex PCR; TCRdb holds only in-frame clones, not every one. The data show about 40,000 clones, with 75% to 85% seen just once and 14% held by the top ten. An overlapping HIV-1 Gag peptide pool stimulated these cells at approximately 0.91 ug/peptide/mL. CD40L/CD69 double-negative CD45RO-high memory CD4+ T cells were collected. As concerns this clone: Its antigen is not identified.

This TCR was recovered from an adult man with HIV who was CMV-seropositive. The sample in question was CD4+ T cells sorted from PBMCs after approximately 19-hour stimulation, obtained from a patient who received antiretroviral therapy. This chain joins TRBV2 and TRBJ2-1; the match to TRBD1 covers 8 bases. CDR3 bases: TGTGCCAGCAGTGAAGACCGGACAGGGCTCGCGGGCCAGTTCTTC. Its protein product is CASSEDRTGLAGQFF.